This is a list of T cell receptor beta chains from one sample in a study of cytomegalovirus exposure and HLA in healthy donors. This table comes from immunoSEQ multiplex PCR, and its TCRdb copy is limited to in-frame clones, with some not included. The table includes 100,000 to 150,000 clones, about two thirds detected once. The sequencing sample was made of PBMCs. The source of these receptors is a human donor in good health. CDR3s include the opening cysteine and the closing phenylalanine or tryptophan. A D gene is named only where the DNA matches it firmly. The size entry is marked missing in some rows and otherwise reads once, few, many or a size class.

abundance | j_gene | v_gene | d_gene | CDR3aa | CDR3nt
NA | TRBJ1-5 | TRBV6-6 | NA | CASSRTQGGNQPQHF | TGTGCCAGCAGTAGAACACAGGGCGGCAATCAGCCCCAGCATTTT
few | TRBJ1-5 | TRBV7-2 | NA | CASSLDGGPAGGVRPQHF | TGTGCCAGCAGCTTAGACGGAGGGCCCGCGGGGGGTGTTAGGCCCCAGCATTTT
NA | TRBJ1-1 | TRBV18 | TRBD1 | CASSRTGGTEAFF | TGTGCCAGCTCAAGGACAGGGGGCACTGAAGCTTTCTTT
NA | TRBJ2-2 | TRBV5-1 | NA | CASRMGGAANTGELFF | TGCGCCAGCAGAATGGGGGGAGCTGCGAACACCGGGGAGCTGTTTTTT
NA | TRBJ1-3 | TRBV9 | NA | CASSETGNTIYF | TGTGCCAGCAGCGAGACAGGAAACACCATATATTTT
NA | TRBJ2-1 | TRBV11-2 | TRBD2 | CASSLNGLAGGPTYNEQFF | TGTGCCAGCAGCTTGAACGGACTAGCGGGAGGGCCCACATACAATGAGCAGTTCTTC
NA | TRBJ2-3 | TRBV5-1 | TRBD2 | CASSESGRAGDTQYF | TGCGCCAGCAGCGAAAGCGGGAGGGCCGGAGATACGCAGTATTTT
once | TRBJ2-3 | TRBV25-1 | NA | CASSGGWQQYF | TGTGCCAGCAGTGGCGGCTGGCAGCAGTATTTT
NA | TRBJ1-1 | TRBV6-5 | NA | CASSYRGRDTEAFF | TGTGCCAGCAGTTACAGGGGCAGAGACACTGAAGCTTTCTTT
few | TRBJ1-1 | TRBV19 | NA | CASSILGANTEAFF | TGTGCCAGTAGTATATTGGGGGCGAACACTGAAGCTTTCTTT
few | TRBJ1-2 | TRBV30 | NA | CACNRFDWLQHNYGYTF | TGTGCCTGTAACCGATTCGACTGGCTCCAGCATAACTATGGCTACACCTTC
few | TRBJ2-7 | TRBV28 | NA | CASRDRQAAVEQYF | TGTGCCAGCAGGGATCGACAGGCAGCGGTCGAGCAGTACTTC
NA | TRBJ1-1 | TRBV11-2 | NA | CASSSFGGSTEAFF | TGTGCCAGCAGCTCCTTTGGGGGGAGCACTGAAGCTTTCTTT
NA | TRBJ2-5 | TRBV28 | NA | CASRPRTAETQYF | TGTGCCAGCAGACCCCGGACAGCAGAGACCCAGTACTTC
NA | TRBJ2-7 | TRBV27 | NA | CASSLNRLSYEQYF | TGTGCCAGCAGTTTAAATAGACTATCCTACGAGCAGTACTTC
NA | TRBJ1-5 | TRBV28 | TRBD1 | CASSPRGQGDQPQHF | TGTGCCAGCAGTCCCCGCGGACAGGGGGATCAGCCCCAGCATTTT
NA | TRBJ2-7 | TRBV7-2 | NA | CASSLAWNYEQYF | TGTGCCAGCAGCTTAGCATGGAACTACGAGCAGTACTTC
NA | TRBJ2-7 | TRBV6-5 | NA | CASSRQYSYEQYF | TGTGCCAGCAGTCGACAGTACTCCTACGAGCAGTACTTC
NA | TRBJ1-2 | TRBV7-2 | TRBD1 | CASSLNRDRDGYTF | TGTGCCAGCAGCCTCAATCGAGACAGGGATGGCTACACCTTC
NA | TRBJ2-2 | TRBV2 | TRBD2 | CASRYSGMNTGELFF | TGTGCCAGCAGGTATAGCGGGATGAACACCGGGGAGCTGTTTTTT
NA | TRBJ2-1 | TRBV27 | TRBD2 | CASSNSGTSGFNEQFF | TGTGCCAGCAGTAATTCCGGGACTAGCGGGTTTAATGAGCAGTTCTTC
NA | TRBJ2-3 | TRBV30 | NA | CAWDGGGSSTDTQYF | TGTGCCTGGGACGGAGGGGGCTCTAGCACAGATACGCAGTATTTT
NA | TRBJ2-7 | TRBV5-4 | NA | CASSQKKTGGVYEQYF | TGTGCCAGCAGCCAAAAAAAAACAGGGGGGGTCTACGAGCAGTACTTC
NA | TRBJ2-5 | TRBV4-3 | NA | CASSQDNTAGTSKETQYF | TGCGCCAGCAGCCAAGATAATACCGCAGGGACTTCTAAAGAGACCCAGTACTTC
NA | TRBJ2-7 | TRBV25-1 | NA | CASSEGSAYHNEQYF | TGTGCCAGCAGTGAGGGTAGCGCCTACCATAACGAGCAGTACTTC
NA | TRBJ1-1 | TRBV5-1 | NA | CASSLARTVMNTEAFF | TGCGCCAGCAGCTTGGCCAGGACAGTTATGAACACTGAAGCTTTCTTT
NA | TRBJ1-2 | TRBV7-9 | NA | CASSLAGYGYTF | TGTGCCAGCAGCTTAGCCGGCTATGGCTACACCTTC
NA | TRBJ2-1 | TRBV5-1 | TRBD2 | CASSLLGRTRGYNEQFF | TGCGCCAGCAGCTTGTTGGGGCGGACTAGAGGATACAATGAGCAGTTCTTC
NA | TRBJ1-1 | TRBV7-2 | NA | CASSLQTGGFEAFF | TGTGCCAGCAGCTTGCAGACAGGAGGTTTTGAAGCTTTCTTT
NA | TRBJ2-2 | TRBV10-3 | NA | CAIRSSGGGGTGELFF | TGTGCCATCAGATCATCCGGGGGAGGTGGAACCGGGGAGCTGTTTTTT
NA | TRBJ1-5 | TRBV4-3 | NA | CASSQDLRQGYNQPQHF | TGCGCCAGCAGCCAAGACCTTCGGCAGGGCTACAATCAGCCCCAGCATTTT
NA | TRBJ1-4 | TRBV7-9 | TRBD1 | CASSFGDSANEKLFF | TGTGCCAGCAGCTTCGGGGACAGCGCTAATGAAAAACTGTTTTTT
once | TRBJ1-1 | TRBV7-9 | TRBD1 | CASSPTYRGRIHADTEAFF | TGTGCCAGCAGCCCTACCTACAGGGGGCGCATCCACGCGGACACTGAAGCTTTCTTT
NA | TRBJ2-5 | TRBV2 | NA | CASSELAQSQETQYF | TGTGCCAGCAGTGAACTAGCCCAATCACAAGAGACCCAGTACTTC
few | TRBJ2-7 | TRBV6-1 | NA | CASSEAAGQYEQYF | TGTGCCAGCAGTGAAGCGGCAGGGCAATACGAGCAGTACTTC
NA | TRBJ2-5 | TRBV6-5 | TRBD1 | CASTTGDGTQYF | TGTGCCAGCACTACAGGGGATGGAACCCAGTACTTC
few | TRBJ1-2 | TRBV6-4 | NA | CASSDFYQGNDGYTF | TGTGCCAGCAGTGACTTCTATCAGGGAAACGATGGCTACACCTTC
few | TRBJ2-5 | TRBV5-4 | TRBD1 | CASSLGGGQGKETQYF | TGTGCCAGCAGCTTGGGGGGGGGACAGGGAAAAGAGACCCAGTACTTC
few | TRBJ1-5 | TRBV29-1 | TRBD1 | CSVEGTGAGQPQHF | TGCAGCGTTGAAGGGACAGGGGCAGGTCAGCCCCAGCATTTT
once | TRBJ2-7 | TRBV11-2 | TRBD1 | CASSRDRDPYEQYF | TGTGCCAGCAGCCGGGACAGGGACCCCTACGAGCAGTACTTC
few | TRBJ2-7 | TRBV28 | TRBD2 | CASSLLGSGEGYEQYF | TGTGCCAGCAGTTTATTGGGGAGTGGGGAGGGATACGAGCAGTACTTC
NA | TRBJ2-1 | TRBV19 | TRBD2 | CASTSLAGGRNEQFF | TGTGCCAGTACTTCTCTAGCGGGAGGGCGGAATGAGCAGTTCTTC
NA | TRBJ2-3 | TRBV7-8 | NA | CASSLAGRDTDTQYF | TGTGCCAGCAGCTTAGCGGGGCGGGACACAGATACGCAGTATTTT
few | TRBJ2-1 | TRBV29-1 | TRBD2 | CSVEGGSSYNEQFF | TGCAGCGTTGAGGGCGGGAGCTCCTACAATGAGCAGTTCTTC
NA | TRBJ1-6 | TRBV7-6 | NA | CASSLGGSAYNSPLHF | TGTGCCAGCAGCTTAGGGGGCAGTGCGTATAATTCACCCCTCCACTTT
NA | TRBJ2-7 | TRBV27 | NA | CASSLDSYEQYF | TGTGCCAGCAGTTTAGATTCCTACGAGCAGTACTTC
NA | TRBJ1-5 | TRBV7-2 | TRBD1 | CASSLVLLTGTGRNQPQHF | TGTGCCAGCAGCTTAGTCCTACTTACCGGGACAGGTCGTAATCAGCCCCAGCATTTT
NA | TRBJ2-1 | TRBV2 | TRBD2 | CASSEDRGGRNEQFF | TGTGCCAGCAGTGAAGACCGCGGGGGGCGGAATGAGCAGTTCTTC
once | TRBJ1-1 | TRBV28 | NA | CASSLAEREAFF | TGTGCCAGCAGCCTAGCGGAGCGTGAAGCTTTCTTT
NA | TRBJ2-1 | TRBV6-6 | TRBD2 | CASRTGTSGSEQFF | TGTGCCAGCAGAACCGGGACTAGCGGTAGTGAGCAGTTCTTC
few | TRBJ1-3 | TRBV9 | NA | CASSAQGQPGNTIYF | TGTGCCAGCAGCGCCCAAGGACAGCCTGGAAACACCATATATTTT
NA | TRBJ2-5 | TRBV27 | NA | CASRDRRETQYF | TGTGCCAGCAGGGACAGAAGGGAGACCCAGTACTTC
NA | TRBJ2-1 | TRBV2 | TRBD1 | CASSESGQGIDEQFF | TGTGCCAGCAGTGAATCCGGACAGGGGATCGATGAGCAGTTCTTC
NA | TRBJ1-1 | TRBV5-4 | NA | CASSPYTGPAFF | TGTGCCAGCAGCCCCTATACAGGCCCAGCTTTCTTT
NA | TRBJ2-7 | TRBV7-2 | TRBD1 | CATNDRGAHSYEQYF | TGTGCCACCAACGACAGGGGGGCCCACTCCTACGAGCAGTACTTC
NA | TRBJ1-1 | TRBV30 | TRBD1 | CAWSEGAPRGTEAFF | TGTGCCTGGAGCGAGGGGGCCCCAAGGGGTACTGAAGCTTTCTTT
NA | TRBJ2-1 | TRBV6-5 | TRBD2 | CASRELAGRGNEQFF | TGTGCCAGCAGAGAGCTAGCGGGACGCGGCAATGAGCAGTTCTTC
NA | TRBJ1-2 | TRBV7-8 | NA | CASSLVAGTYGYTF | TGTGCCAGCAGCTTAGTGGCGGGGACCTATGGCTACACCTTC
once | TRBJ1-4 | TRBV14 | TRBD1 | CASSHRSGGHEKLFF | TGTGCCAGCAGCCATAGATCAGGGGGCCATGAAAAACTGTTTTTT